This paragraph covers one T cell receptor beta chain sequence. The antigen is unknown. Treatment in this sample: some 20 received Ad26.COV2.S at low or high dose, single or two shots; about 5 received placebo; per-sample allocation not given. Samples analyzed were those drawn on day 63 after the first vaccine or placebo injection. A Boston adult aged 18-55 years was the donor. The sample belongs to a study of Ad26.COV2.S vaccination and SARS-CoV-2 variants. Whole-study results and caveats: Participants given vaccine showed non-spike TCR breadth similar to that of placebo recipients.

Trimming took 1 base from V and 4 from J; bases not matched to a gene: 1. The germline CDR1 and CDR2 sequences are SGHNT and YYREEE (reference sequence). This CDR3 region has 13 residues. Assay: immunoSEQ multiplex PCR; the TCRdb copy retains only in-frame clones and omits some. The data hold about 440,000 clones, with roughly 87% observed a single time. The source was peripheral blood, collected in a trial of Ad26.COV2.S vaccine versus placebo. This TCR was recovered from a person aged 18 to 65 who received the Ad26.COV2.S COVID-19 vaccine or a placebo. V usage is TRBV5-4 and J usage is TRBJ2-5; 7 nucleotides line up with TRBD1. The DNA of the CDR3 is TGTGCCAGCAGCTTGCAGGGGGTAGAGACCCAGTACTTC. It translates to CASSLQGVETQYF.